This TCR beta chain was retrieved from a study of radiotherapy plus CTLA-4 blockade in lung cancer. Study overall: Disease control was achieved by over 25% of patients, and objective responses by about 19%. The study, taken as a whole, reports: Researchers report tumor-derived TCR clones expanding in blood after radiotherapy plus ipilimumab. The authors reported that early blood T cell clone dynamics, with interferon-beta, best predicted response.

CTLA-4 blockade with ipilimumab, together with focal radiation, was given to patients with chemo-refractory metastatic non-small-cell lung cancer. This clone was counted a single time. Its antigen remains unknown. CDR1 and CDR2 from the germline V gene are SQVTM and ANQGSEA. The length of the CDR3 is 10 residues. Trimming left V 5 bases short and J 8 bases short, with 7 bases between. TCRdb's copy holds only in-frame clones and misses some; the assay was immunoSEQ multiplex PCR. Seen here are roughly 100,000 clones, roughly four fifths observed once, and the top ten hold 20% to 30%. The material was peripheral blood, obtained from a patient treated with radiotherapy plus ipilimumab. The chain has TRBV29-1 and TRBJ2-1; D call uncertain. This TCR came from a human donor with non-small cell lung cancer that progressed on radiotherapy plus ipilimumab. The chain's CDR3 is CSVTGHEQFF. Here the CDR3 DNA reads TGCAGCGTTACCGGCCATGAGCAGTTCTTC.